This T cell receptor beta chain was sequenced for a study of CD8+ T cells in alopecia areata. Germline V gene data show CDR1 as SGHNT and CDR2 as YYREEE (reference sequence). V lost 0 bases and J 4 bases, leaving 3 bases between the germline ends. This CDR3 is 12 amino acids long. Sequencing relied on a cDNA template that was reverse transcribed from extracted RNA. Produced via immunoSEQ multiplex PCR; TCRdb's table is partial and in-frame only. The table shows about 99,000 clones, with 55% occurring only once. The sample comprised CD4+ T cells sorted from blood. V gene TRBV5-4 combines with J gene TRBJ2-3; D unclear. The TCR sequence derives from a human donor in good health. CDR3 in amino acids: CASSLAADTQYF. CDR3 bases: TGTGCCAGCAGCTTGGCAGCAGATACGCAGTATTTT.